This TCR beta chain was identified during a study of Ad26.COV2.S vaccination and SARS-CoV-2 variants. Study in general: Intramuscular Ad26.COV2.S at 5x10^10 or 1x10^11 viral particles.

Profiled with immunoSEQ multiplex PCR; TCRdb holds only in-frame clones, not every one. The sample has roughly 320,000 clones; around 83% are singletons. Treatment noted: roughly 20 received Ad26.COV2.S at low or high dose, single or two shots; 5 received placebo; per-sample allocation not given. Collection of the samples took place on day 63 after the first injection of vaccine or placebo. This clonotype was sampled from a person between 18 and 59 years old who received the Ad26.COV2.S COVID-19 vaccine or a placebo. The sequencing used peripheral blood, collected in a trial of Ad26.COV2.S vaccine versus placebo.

For the CDR3, the DNA is TGCGCCAGCAGCCACGGACTAGAGACCCAGTACTTC. This translates into CASSHGLETQYF. The rearrangement joins TRBV5-1 to TRBJ2-5; D might be TRBD2 (5 bases). This CDR3 comprises 12 residues. V was cut by 4 bases and J by 4 bases, with 8 bases left in between. Germline CDR1 reads SGHRS; CDR2 reads YFSETQ.